The clone carrying this T cell receptor (beta chain) was detected only a few times. Its antigen remains unknown. Then a second PCR, running about 6 to 12 cycles, was carried out with a sample-barcoded 5' primer and a J-beta primer mix. TCRdb re-derived calls from the 5' RACE reads in MiXCR, one entry per CDR3 protein. The sample includes under 950,000 distinct CDR3 sequences, around a fifth of them seen just once. Healthy Caucasian individuals from Russia aged about 6 to 100 were enrolled as donors. Approximately 9.4 milliliters was the volume of peripheral blood drawn from each donor. The entry originates in a study of blood T cells in healthy people across ages. Study-wide results and caveats: Lack of knowledge of donor CMV status possibly confounded expanded clonotype changes.

Deletions cut 3 bases from V and 5 bases from J, with 11 bases between. There are 14 residues in the CDR3. Sequenced: blood. This TCR derives from a man between 65 and 80 years old in good health. This chain connects TRBV12-3 or TRBV12-4 to TRBJ2-1; D unclear. In DNA form, the CDR3 reads TGTGCCAGCAGTTTTGTTAGCTCAAACAATGAGCAGTTCTTC. Amino acid sequence: CASSFVSSNNEQFF.